The rows below give T cell receptor beta chains drawn from one sample of a study of T cell responses to AZD1222 COVID-19 vaccine. TCRdb's copy holds only in-frame clones and misses some; the assay was immunoSEQ multiplex PCR. This sample has about 110,000 clones, with 81% found just once. Here the sequenced sample was peripheral blood, taken on day 0 of AZD1222 vaccination. The receptors originated from an adult in good health. Each CDR3 is given with its conserved first and last residue.

j_call | v_call | cdr3_aa
TRBJ2-7 | TRBV21-1 | CASSKVRGPNYEQYF
TRBJ2-5 | TRBV11-2 | CASSLVRASGSGTQYF
TRBJ2-5 | TRBV19 | CASANRETQYF
TRBJ1-2 | TRBV24-1 | CATSDPHGTDNYGYTF
TRBJ2-5 | TRBV6-5 | CASRSAGTGWETQYF
TRBJ1-1 | TRBV6-1 | CASSDGRRAFF
TRBJ1-4 | TRBV28 | CASGSGTPNEKLFF
TRBJ1-1 | TRBV15 | CATSRDQMNTEAFF
TRBJ1-4 | TRBV28 | CATDRRSPLREKLFF
TRBJ2-1 | TRBV7-3 | CASSLQGYNEQFF
TRBJ1-6 | TRBV27 | CASSLRRASSPLHF
TRBJ1-1 | TRBV19 | CASSIRGDTEAFF
TRBJ1-2 | TRBV6-5 | CASSSVGLAYGYTF
TRBJ2-1 | TRBV19 | CASKRTDYNEQFF
TRBJ2-3 | TRBV18 | CASSIGLAGTDTQYF
TRBJ1-1 | TRBV10-1 | CASSDLAAEKAFF
TRBJ1-5 | TRBV4-3 | CASSQDRAGSNQPQHF
TRBJ2-7 | TRBV5-5 | CASSLGLGYEQYF
TRBJ2-6 | TRBV3-1/TRBV3-2 | CASSRASGANVLTF
TRBJ1-4 | TRBV3-1/TRBV3-2 | CASSQGARGIATNEKLFF
TRBJ1-3 | TRBV9 | CASSRLDSGNTIYF
TRBJ1-4 | TRBV3-1/TRBV3-2 | CASSQWGEGINEKLFF
TRBJ2-7 | TRBV11-2 | CASSFLPTYEQYF
TRBJ2-7 | TRBV13 | CASSHRGGERGQYF